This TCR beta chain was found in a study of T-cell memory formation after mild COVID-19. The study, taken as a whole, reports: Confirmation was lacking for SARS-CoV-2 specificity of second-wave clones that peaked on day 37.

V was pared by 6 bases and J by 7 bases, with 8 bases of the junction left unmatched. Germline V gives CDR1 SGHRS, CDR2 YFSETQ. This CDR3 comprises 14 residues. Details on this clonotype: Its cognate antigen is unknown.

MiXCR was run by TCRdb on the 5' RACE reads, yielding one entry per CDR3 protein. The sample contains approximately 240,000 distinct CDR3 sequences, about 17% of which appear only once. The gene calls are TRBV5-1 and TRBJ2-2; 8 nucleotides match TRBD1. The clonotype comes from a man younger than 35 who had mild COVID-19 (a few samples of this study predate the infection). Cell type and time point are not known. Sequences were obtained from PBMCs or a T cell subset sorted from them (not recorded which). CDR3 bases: TGCGCCAGCACCCCGGACAGGGCTATCGGGGAGCTGTTTTTT. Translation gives CASTPDRAIGELFF.